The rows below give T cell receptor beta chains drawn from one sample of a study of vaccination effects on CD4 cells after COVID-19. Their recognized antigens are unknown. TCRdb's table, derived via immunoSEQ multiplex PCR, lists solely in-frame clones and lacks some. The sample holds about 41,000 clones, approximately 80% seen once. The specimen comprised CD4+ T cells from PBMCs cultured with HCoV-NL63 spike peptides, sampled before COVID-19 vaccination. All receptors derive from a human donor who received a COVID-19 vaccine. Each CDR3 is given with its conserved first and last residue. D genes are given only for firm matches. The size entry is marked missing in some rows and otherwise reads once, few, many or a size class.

TGTGCCAGCAGGGTGAGCGATACGCAGTATTTT	CASRVSDTQYF	TRBJ2-3	NA	NA	TRBV6-5
TGCAGTGCTAGTCCCGGGTCCGCCGGGGAGCTGTTTTTT	CSASPGSAGELFF	TRBJ2-2	NA	NA	TRBV20-1
TGTGCCAGCAGTCCCCTAGCGGGGTCCACAGATACGCAGTATTTT	CASSPLAGSTDTQYF	TRBJ2-3	NA	TRBD2	TRBV2
TGTGCCAGCAGCGCATATCTCGCGACAGATACGCAGTATTTT	CASSAYLATDTQYF	TRBJ2-3	medium-sized	NA	TRBV7-2
TGTGCCAGCAGATCCACTGGGACAGCCTATGGCTACACCTTC	CASRSTGTAYGYTF	TRBJ1-2	NA	TRBD1	TRBV5-6
TGTGCCAGTAGTACCCATGGTCGGGATGAGCAGTTCTTC	CASSTHGRDEQFF	TRBJ2-1	NA	NA	TRBV19
TGTGCCAGCAGAGAATCGGGCACTGAAGCTTTCTTT	CASRESGTEAFF	TRBJ1-1	NA	NA	TRBV6-6
TGTGCCAGCAGCCGCCTGGGGGCTTCTGGGGCCAACGTCCTGACTTTC	CASSRLGASGANVLTF	TRBJ2-6	NA	NA	TRBV2
TGTGCCAGCAGTTTACTTCTAGCGGGGGGGCTTGGCACAGATACGCAGTATTTT	CASSLLLAGGLGTDTQYF	TRBJ2-3	NA	TRBD2	TRBV27
TGCGCCAGCCGGGGGGAGTCTAACTATGGCTACACCTTC	CASRGESNYGYTF	TRBJ1-2	NA	NA	TRBV5-1
TGTGCCAGCAGTTTAAAGGCCAACTATGGCTACACCTTC	CASSLKANYGYTF	TRBJ1-2	NA	NA	TRBV12-3/TRBV12-4
TGTGCCTGGGCCGGGACAGTCGATGAAAAACTGTTTTTT	CAWAGTVDEKLFF	TRBJ1-4	NA	TRBD1	TRBV30
TGTGCCAGCAGCTTAGTCTTGGGCGGAGAGACCCAGTACTTC	CASSLVLGGETQYF	TRBJ2-5	NA	NA	TRBV7-2
TGTGCCAGCAGTAGGGGACAGGGAGGACAGCCCCAGCATTTT	CASSRGQGGQPQHF	TRBJ1-5	NA	TRBD1	TRBV6-5
TGCAGCGTGGCAGGGTCGGGGCTGAACACTGAAGCTTTCTTT	CSVAGSGLNTEAFF	TRBJ1-1	NA	NA	TRBV29-1
TGTGCCAGCAGCCCTTCGAGCGGGGGCGACACCGGGGAGCTGTTTTTT	CASSPSSGGDTGELFF	TRBJ2-2	NA	TRBD2	TRBV5-4
TGTGCCAGCAGCCAAGGGTTAATGCCAGGACAGGATAAACTGTTTTTT	CASSQGLMPGQDKLFF	TRBJ1-4	NA	TRBD1	TRBV3-1/TRBV3-2
TGTGCCAGCAGCGCCGTTGGGGCCCAGCCCCAGCATTTT	CASSAVGAQPQHF	TRBJ1-5	NA	NA	TRBV27
TGTGCCAGCAGCTTAGGGCGTTGGAAGACCCAGTACTTC	CASSLGRWKTQYF	TRBJ2-5	NA	NA	TRBV7-6
TGTGCCAGCAGCTCGATACCTGCAGAGGACCCCGTGCACTTC	CASSSIPAEDPVHF	TRBJ2-5	few	NA	TRBV12-1
TGTGCCAGCAGTTACTCGGGACAGATCAATCAGCCCCAGCATTTT	CASSYSGQINQPQHF	TRBJ1-5	NA	TRBD1	TRBV6-6
TGTGCCACCAGCAACAGAGGGCCATCGAATTCACCCCTCCACTTT	CATSNRGPSNSPLHF	TRBJ1-6	NA	NA	TRBV15
TGTGCCAGCAGTTACGCAAGATTCCATAGCAATCAGCCCCAGCATTTT	CASSYARFHSNQPQHF	TRBJ1-5	NA	NA	TRBV6-2/TRBV6-3
TGTGCCAGCAGCTTAGTGGGGGTCGGCTATGGCTACACCTTC	CASSLVGVGYGYTF	TRBJ1-2	NA	NA	TRBV7-2
TGTGCCAGCAGTTCCTCACGGACAGGGGGCCAAGGCTACACCTTC	CASSSSRTGGQGYTF	TRBJ1-2	NA	TRBD1	TRBV27
TGCAGTGCGAGTCCCGGGACAGGGTTCGGGGAGCCCCAGCATTTT	CSASPGTGFGEPQHF	TRBJ1-5	NA	TRBD1	TRBV20-1
TGCGCCAGCAGCTTGGCCTTGGGACAGGGAAATGAAAAACTGTTTTTT	CASSLALGQGNEKLFF	TRBJ1-4	NA	TRBD1	TRBV5-1
TGTGCCAGCAGCTTATCGACAGGGGCGAAAAACTATGGCTACACCTTC	CASSLSTGAKNYGYTF	TRBJ1-2	NA	TRBD1	TRBV7-8
TGTGCCAGCAGCAAAGCCCGGGGGAAGCATGCAACTAATGAAAAACTGTTTTTT	CASSKARGKHATNEKLFF	TRBJ1-4	NA	NA	TRBV21-1